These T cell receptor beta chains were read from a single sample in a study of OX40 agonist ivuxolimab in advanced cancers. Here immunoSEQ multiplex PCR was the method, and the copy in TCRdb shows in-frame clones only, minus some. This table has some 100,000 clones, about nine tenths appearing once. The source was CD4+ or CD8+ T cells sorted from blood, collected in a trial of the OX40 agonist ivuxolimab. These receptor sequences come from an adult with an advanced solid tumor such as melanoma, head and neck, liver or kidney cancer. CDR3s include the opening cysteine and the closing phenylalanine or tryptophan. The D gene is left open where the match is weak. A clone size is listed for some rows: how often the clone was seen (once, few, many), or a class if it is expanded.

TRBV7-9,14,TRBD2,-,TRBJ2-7,TGTGCCAGCAGCCCTCCTAGCGGGCCCTACGAGCAGTACTTC,CASSPPSGPYEQYF
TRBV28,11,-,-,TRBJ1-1,TGTGCCAGCAGCCGGGACTCGGGCGCTTTCTTT,CASSRDSGAFF
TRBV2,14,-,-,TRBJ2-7,TGTGCCAGCGACAAACAGGGCCTGAGTAACGAGCAGTACTTC,CASDKQGLSNEQYF
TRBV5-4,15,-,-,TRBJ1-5,TGTGCCAGCAGCCGGAAAACCAGGGTCAATCAGCCCCAGCATTTT,CASSRKTRVNQPQHF
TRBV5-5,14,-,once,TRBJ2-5,TGTGCCAGCAGCCATGGACCGAGACAAGAGACCCAGTACTTC,CASSHGPRQETQYF
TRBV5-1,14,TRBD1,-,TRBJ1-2,TGCGCCAGCAGCTTGGCTGGGACAGAAGTTGGCTACACCTTC,CASSLAGTEVGYTF
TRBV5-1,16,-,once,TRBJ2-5,TGCGCCAGCAGATTGGGAGGCGGCAATTTCCTGGAGACCCAGTACTTC,CASRLGGGNFLETQYF
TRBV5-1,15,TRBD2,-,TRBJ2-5,TGCGCCAGCAGCTTTGGCGGGAGTGGGGGAGAGACCCAGTACTTC,CASSFGGSGGETQYF
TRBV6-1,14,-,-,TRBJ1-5,TGTGCCAGCAGTGAAGCGACCCCGACAGGGCCCCAGCATTTT,CASSEATPTGPQHF
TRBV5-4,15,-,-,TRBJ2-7,TGTGCCAGCAGCTTGGATCCAGCGGAGACCTACGAGCAGTACTTC,CASSLDPAETYEQYF
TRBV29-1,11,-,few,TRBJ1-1,TGCAGCCTGCTGCTTGACAGTGAAGCTTTCTTT,CSLLLDSEAFF
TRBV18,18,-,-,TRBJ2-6,TGTGCCAGCTCACCACCGCGGAAAGGGGGGGCCGGGGCCAACGTCCTGACTTTC,CASSPPRKGGAGANVLTF
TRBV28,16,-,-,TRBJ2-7,TGTGCCAGCAGTTTAGGAAGGGCCCGCTCCCCCTACGAGCAGTACTTC,CASSLGRARSPYEQYF
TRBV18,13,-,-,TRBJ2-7,TGTGCCAGCTCACCACGGATTGGACACGAGCAGTACTTC,CASSPRIGHEQYF
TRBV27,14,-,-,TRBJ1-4,TGTGCCAGCAGTTTAAGTACAACTAATGAAAAACTGTTTTTT,CASSLSTTNEKLFF
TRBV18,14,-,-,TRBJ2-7,TGTGCCAGCTCACCCCAGGGACGGACCTACGAGCAGTACTTC,CASSPQGRTYEQYF
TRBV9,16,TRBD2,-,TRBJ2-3,TGTGCCAGCAGCGCGGGAGGTAGCGGGAGCACAGATACGCAGTATTTT,CASSAGGSGSTDTQYF
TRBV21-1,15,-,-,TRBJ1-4,TGTGCCAGCAGCAGTCAGACAGGGGGTAATGAAAAACTGTTTTTT,CASSSQTGGNEKLFF
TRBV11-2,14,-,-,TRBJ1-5,TGTGCCAGCAGGGGCGGGGGTAGCAATCAGCCCCAGCATTTT,CASRGGGSNQPQHF
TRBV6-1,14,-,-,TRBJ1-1,TGTGCCAGCAGTGACGAGCTTAGGGTTTCTGAAGCTTTCTTT,CASSDELRVSEAFF
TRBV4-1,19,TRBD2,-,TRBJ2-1,TGCGCCAGCAGCCAAGATGCTAGCGGGAGGGGATTCTCCTACAATGAGCAGTTCTTC,CASSQDASGRGFSYNEQFF
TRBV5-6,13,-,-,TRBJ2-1,TGTGCCAGCAGCTTCCACAGTTACAATGAGCAGTTCTTC,CASSFHSYNEQFF
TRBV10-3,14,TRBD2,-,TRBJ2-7,TGTGCCATCAGTGGCGGCGGGAGGGGATACGAGCAGTACTTC,CAISGGGRGYEQYF
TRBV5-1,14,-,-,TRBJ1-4,TGCGCCAGCAGCTTAATCCAGGGTGGTGAAAAACTGTTTTTT,CASSLIQGGEKLFF
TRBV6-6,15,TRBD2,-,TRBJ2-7,TGTGCCAGCAGTTTGTTGCGAGCGGGAGTGGGCGAGCAGTACTTC,CASSLLRAGVGEQYF
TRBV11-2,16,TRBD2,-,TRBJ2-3,TGTGCCAGCAGCTTCCCAGCGGGAGGGCCATCAGATACGCAGTATTTT,CASSFPAGGPSDTQYF
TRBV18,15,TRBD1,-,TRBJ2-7,TGTGCCAGCTCACCGTCCCAGGGGGCGGACTACGAGCAGTACTTC,CASSPSQGADYEQYF
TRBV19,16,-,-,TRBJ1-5,TGTGCCAGTAGTGCGTCAACAGGGTCGGGCAATCAGCCCCAGCATTTT,CASSASTGSGNQPQHF
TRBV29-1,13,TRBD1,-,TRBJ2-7,TGCAGCGCGGGACAGGGCGACTCCTACGAGCAGTACTTC,CSAGQGDSYEQYF
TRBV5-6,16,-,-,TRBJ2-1,TGTGCCAGCAGCCAAAACGGGGACATTTCCAGACTTGAGCAGTTCTTC,CASSQNGDISRLEQFF
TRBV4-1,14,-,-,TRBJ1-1,TGCGCCAGCAGCCAAGATCAGCGGCGAACTGAAGCTTTCTTT,CASSQDQRRTEAFF
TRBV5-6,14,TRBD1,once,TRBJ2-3,TGTGCCAGCAGTTTTGCCACAGGGGCAGATACGCAGTATTTT,CASSFATGADTQYF
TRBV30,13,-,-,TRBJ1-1,TGTGCCTGGAGAGAAGGGGGTTGGTCGGAAGCTTTCTTT,CAWREGGWSEAFF
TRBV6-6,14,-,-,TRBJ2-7,TGTGCCAGCACCCCCCGTGAGGGTATTTACGAGCAGTACTTC,CASTPREGIYEQYF
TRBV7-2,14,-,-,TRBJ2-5,TGTGCCAGCAGCTTAGCGAACAGGGAAGAGACCCAGTACTTC,CASSLANREETQYF
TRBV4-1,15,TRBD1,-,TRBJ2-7,TGCGCCAGCAGCCAACCTGGACAGGGGGCGCCGGCGCAGTACTTC,CASSQPGQGAPAQYF
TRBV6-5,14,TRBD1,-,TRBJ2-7,TGTGCCAGCAGTTACTCCACAGGGGCCTACGAGCAGTACTTC,CASSYSTGAYEQYF
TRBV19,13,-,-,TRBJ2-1,TGTGCCAGTAGAGGGGCGGGATCAAATGAGCAGTTCTTC,CASRGAGSNEQFF
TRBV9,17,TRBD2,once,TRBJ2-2,TGTGCCAGCAGCGGGCACCCTAGCGGGAGGCTTACCGGGGAGCTGTTTTTT,CASSGHPSGRLTGELFF
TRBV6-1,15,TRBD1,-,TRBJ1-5,TGTGCCAGCAGTGCGTGGGACAGACCCGATCAGCCCCAGCATTTT,CASSAWDRPDQPQHF
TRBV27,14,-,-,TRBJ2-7,TGTGCCAGCAGTATTAACGGTTACTCCTACGAGCAGTACTTC,CASSINGYSYEQYF
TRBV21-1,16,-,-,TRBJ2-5,TGTGCCAGCAGCAAAGGGTGGCAGGGGGCGGGGGAGACCCAGTACTTC,CASSKGWQGAGETQYF
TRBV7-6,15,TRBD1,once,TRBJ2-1,TGTGCCAGCAGCTTCGGGACAGGGCCCTACAATGAGCAGTTCTTC,CASSFGTGPYNEQFF
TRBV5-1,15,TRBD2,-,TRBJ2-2,TGCGCCAGCAGCGTGACTAGCGGGAGTGTGGGGGAGCTGTTTTTT,CASSVTSGSVGELFF
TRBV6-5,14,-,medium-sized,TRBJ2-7,TGTGCCAGCAGCGACAGGTGGTCCTCCTACGAGCAGTACTTC,CASSDRWSSYEQYF
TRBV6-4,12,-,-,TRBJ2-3,TGTGCCAGCAGGTTCGTCACAGATACGCAGTATTTT,CASRFVTDTQYF
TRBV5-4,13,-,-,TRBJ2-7,TGTGCCAGCAGCTTGGGGTCTTCCTACGAGCAGTACTTC,CASSLGSSYEQYF
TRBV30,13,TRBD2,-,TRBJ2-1,TGTGCCTGGAGTCAAGCGGGAGGTTATGAGCAGTTCTTC,CAWSQAGGYEQFF
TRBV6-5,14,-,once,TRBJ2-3,TGTGCCAGCAAGGTGGGCGTCGGCACAGATACGCAGTATTTT,CASKVGVGTDTQYF
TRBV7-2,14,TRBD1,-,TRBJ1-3,TGTGCCAGCACTCGGGACAGGGGGCGAAACACCATATATTTT,CASTRDRGRNTIYF
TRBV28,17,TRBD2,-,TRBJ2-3,TGTGCCAGCAGCTTACCAGGACTAGCGGGCCTCACAGATACGCAGTATTTT,CASSLPGLAGLTDTQYF